Listed below are T cell receptor beta chains from one sample, sequenced in a study of blood T cell repertoires in COVID-19. Sequencing used immunoSEQ multiplex PCR; TCRdb keeps in-frame clones, though not all of them. Of about 110,000 clones in the sample, around 84% are singletons; the top ten hold over 15%. The specimen was peripheral blood. The receptors were gathered from a woman older than 75 with acute or convalescent COVID-19. Each CDR3 is given with its conserved first and last residue. Fields, in order: V gene, clone size, D gene, J gene, CDR3 protein, CDR3 DNA. D genes are given only for firm matches. Expanded clones get a size class; other rows say once, few or many, or leave the size out.

TRBV28	few	TRBD1	TRBJ1-2	CASSLFNPGQGSGYTF	TGTGCCAGCAGTCTCTTTAATCCGGGACAGGGGTCTGGCTACACCTTC
TRBV6-6	.	TRBD1	TRBJ1-1	CASSTGVTEAFF	TGTGCCAGCTCGACAGGGGTCACTGAAGCTTTCTTT
TRBV4-3	.	.	TRBJ2-6	CASSREPTTSGANVLTF	TGCGCCAGCAGCCGGGAGCCAACCACCTCTGGGGCCAACGTCCTGACTTTC
TRBV29-1	.	TRBD1	TRBJ2-7	CSVEGTGGDEQYF	TGCAGCGTTGAGGGGACAGGGGGGGACGAGCAGTACTTC
TRBV6-4	few	TRBD1	TRBJ1-4	CASSDGTGVDEKLFF	TGTGCCAGCAGTGACGGGACAGGGGTCGATGAAAAACTGTTTTTT
TRBV11-3	.	.	TRBJ1-2	CASSLQTGYGYTF	TGTGCCAGCAGCTTGCAGACGGGTTATGGCTACACCTTC
TRBV24-1	.	.	TRBJ2-1	CATSDLTQGNDEQFF	TGTGCCACCAGTGATTTGACACAGGGTAATGATGAGCAGTTCTTC
TRBV5-5	.	.	TRBJ1-2	CASSNRDTGYTF	TGTGCCAGCAGTAACCGGGACACCGGCTACACCTTC
TRBV19	once	TRBD2	TRBJ2-2	CASSRTSGNTGELFF	TGTGCCAGTAGTAGGACTAGCGGGAACACCGGGGAGCTGTTTTTT
TRBV24-1	.	TRBD1	TRBJ2-3	CATSDPTTGRRTDTQYF	TGTGCCACCAGTGATCCTACGACAGGGCGTCGCACAGATACGCAGTATTTT
TRBV5-1	once	TRBD2	TRBJ2-3	CASSTGLAGGRSTDTQYF	TGCGCCAGCAGCACCGGACTAGCGGGAGGCCGAAGCACAGATACGCAGTATTTT
TRBV24-1	.	.	TRBJ2-5	CATSDWRADQETQYF	TGTGCCACCAGTGATTGGCGGGCGGACCAAGAGACCCAGTACTTC
TRBV30	.	TRBD1	TRBJ1-6	CAWTRDRGPLSSPLHF	TGTGCCTGGACTCGGGACAGGGGGCCCCTTTCTTCACCCCTCCACTTT
TRBV5-4	few	.	TRBJ2-2	CASSLDRTGELFF	TGTGCCAGCAGCTTGGATCGCACCGGGGAGCTGTTTTTT
TRBV11-3	.	TRBD1	TRBJ2-1	CASSQAARQGNNEQFF	TGTGCCAGCAGCCAAGCCGCACGACAGGGCAACAATGAGCAGTTCTTC
TRBV10-2	once	.	TRBJ1-1	CASSDTHGGRPEAFF	TGCGCCAGCAGTGATACCCACGGGGGTCGGCCTGAAGCTTTCTTT
TRBV19	.	.	TRBJ1-2	CASTLGGGDYGYTF	TGTGCCAGTACCCTCGGAGGGGGGGACTATGGCTACACCTTC
TRBV25-1	.	TRBD2	TRBJ2-3	CASSNTGPGRDTQYF	TGTGCCAGCTCAAACACAGGTCCCGGGAGGGATACGCAGTATTTT
TRBV20-1	.	.	TRBJ1-5	CSASQGSGQPQHF	TGCAGTGCTAGTCAGGGGTCTGGTCAGCCCCAGCATTTT
TRBV6-2/TRBV6-3	.	TRBD1	TRBJ1-1	CASSYSRAGGVYTEAFF	TGTGCCAGCAGTTACTCTAGGGCAGGGGGAGTTTACACTGAAGCTTTCTTT
TRBV10-3	.	.	TRBJ1-5	CAISAGGVSNQPQHF	TGTGCCATCAGCGCGGGGGGGGTCAGCAATCAGCCCCAGCATTTT
TRBV7-9	.	.	TRBJ2-7	CASSRGTDNEQYF	TGTGCCAGCAGCCGGGGGACAGACAACGAGCAGTACTTC
TRBV21-1	once	.	TRBJ2-1	CASSKTGLAGVVEQFF	TGTGCCAGCAGCAAAACGGGACTAGCGGGAGTTGTTGAGCAGTTCTTC
TRBV15	.	TRBD1	TRBJ1-2	CATSRGGTGGLYGYTF	TGTGCCACCAGCAGAGGTGGCACAGGGGGACTTTATGGCTACACCTTC
TRBV20-1	once	TRBD1	TRBJ1-2	CSASDRDRGSYNYGYTF	TGCAGTGCTAGTGACAGAGACAGGGGCTCCTACAACTATGGCTACACCTTC
TRBV2	.	TRBD2	TRBJ2-2	CASSDRGRAGGRELFF	TGTGCCAGCAGTGACCGGGGGAGGGCCGGTGGGAGGGAGCTGTTTTTT
TRBV5-4	.	.	TRBJ1-1	CASSPEVSRNTEAFF	TGTGCCAGCAGCCCCGAGGTATCAAGGAACACTGAAGCTTTCTTT
TRBV24-1	.	TRBD1	TRBJ2-3	CATSDFTQGRADTQYF	TGTGCCACCAGTGATTTTACACAGGGGCGAGCAGATACGCAGTATTTT
TRBV6-2/TRBV6-3	once	TRBD2	TRBJ2-7	CASSSGGKGSNEQYF	TGTGCCAGCAGTTCGGGGGGGAAGGGGAGCAACGAGCAGTACTTC
TRBV5-1	few	.	TRBJ2-3	CASNPLATGNSDTQYF	TGCGCCAGCAACCCGCTTGCAACAGGAAATTCAGATACGCAGTATTTT
TRBV12-3/TRBV12-4	.	.	TRBJ2-2	CASSLLTGELFF	TGTGCCAGCAGTTTACTAACCGGGGAGCTGTTTTTT
TRBV7-9	.	.	TRBJ1-4	CASSLGVAEGEKLFF	TGTGCCAGCAGCTTAGGGGTGGCCGAGGGTGAAAAACTGTTTTTT
TRBV10-1	few	.	TRBJ2-1	CASSGSSGSYNEQFF	TGCGCCAGCAGTGGTAGTTCGGGCTCCTACAATGAGCAGTTCTTC
TRBV12-3/TRBV12-4	.	.	TRBJ2-5	CASSLAETQYF	TGTGCCAGCAGTTTGGCAGAGACCCAGTACTTC
TRBV6-6	.	TRBD2	TRBJ2-5	CACRWTSGGQETQYF	TGTGCCTGTAGGTGGACTAGCGGGGGTCAAGAGACCCAGTACTTC
TRBV6-2/TRBV6-3	.	TRBD2	TRBJ2-1	CASSSGGTSGRPFF	TGTGCCAGCAGTTCCGGGGGCACTAGCGGGAGACCGTTCTTC
TRBV5-1	few	TRBD1	TRBJ1-2	CASSLTGAGYGYTF	TGCGCCAGCAGCCTTACAGGGGCGGGCTATGGCTACACCTTC
TRBV28	.	.	TRBJ2-4	CASSGEFVAKNIQYF	TGTGCCAGCAGTGGGGAGTTCGTAGCCAAAAACATTCAGTACTTC
TRBV29-1	.	.	TRBJ2-1	CSRQLARSYNEQFF	TGCAGCCGACAACTAGCTAGGTCCTACAATGAGCAGTTCTTC
TRBV7-9	.	TRBD1	TRBJ1-2	CASSLAGQQGYTF	TGTGCCAGCAGCTTAGCGGGACAGCAAGGCTACACCTTC
TRBV30	.	TRBD1	TRBJ1-3	CAWSGTGAGNTIYF	TGTGCCTGGAGTGGGACAGGGGCAGGAAACACCATATATTTT
TRBV10-2	.	.	TRBJ1-6	CATGGSGGNSPLHF	TGCGCCACCGGAGGGTCGGGGGGCAATTCACCCCTCCACTTT
TRBV23-1	.	TRBD1	TRBJ1-1	CASSQSGDRVSPVVAFF	TGCGCCAGCAGTCAATCGGGGGACAGGGTAAGTCCAGTGGTAGCTTTCTTT
TRBV28	.	TRBD1	TRBJ2-6	CASSGTGALSGANVLTF	TGTGCCAGCAGTGGGACAGGGGCCCTCTCTGGGGCCAACGTCCTGACTTTC
TRBV7-8	.	.	TRBJ1-1	CASASREYTEAFF	TGTGCCAGCGCGAGCCGGGAGTACACTGAAGCTTTCTTT
TRBV24-1	.	TRBD1	TRBJ1-5	CATSDSSRQGPRPQHF	TGTGCCACCAGTGATTCAAGCAGACAGGGGCCTCGGCCCCAGCATTTT
TRBV6-5	.	TRBD1	TRBJ2-1	CASSYPGTVKNEQFF	TGTGCCAGCAGTTACCCCGGGACAGTTAAGAATGAGCAGTTCTTC
TRBV5-1	once	TRBD1	TRBJ2-7	CASSLQGANFHEQYF	TGCGCCAGCAGCTTACAGGGGGCTAATTTCCACGAGCAGTACTTC
TRBV14	.	TRBD1	TRBJ1-2	CASSQIQTRGREGGYTF	TGTGCCAGCAGCCAAATTCAGACCAGGGGGCGAGAGGGTGGCTACACCTTC
TRBV5-1	.	.	TRBJ2-2	CASSPGTNTGELFF	TGCGCCAGCAGCCCCGGGACGAACACCGGGGAGCTGTTTTTT
TRBV3-1/TRBV3-2	.	.	TRBJ2-7	CASSSTAEQYF	TGTGCCAGCAGTTCAACAGCCGAGCAGTACTTC
TRBV27	few	.	TRBJ2-3	CASSSQRVTQYF	TGTGCCAGCAGTTCTCAGCGGGTTACGCAGTATTTT
TRBV5-4	.	TRBD1	TRBJ1-1	CASSVPGTGYMNTEAFF	TGTGCCAGCAGCGTCCCCGGGACAGGCTACATGAACACTGAAGCTTTCTTT
TRBV7-9	.	TRBD2	TRBJ2-3	CASSLTSGKDTQYF	TGTGCCAGCAGCCTCACTAGCGGTAAAGATACGCAGTATTTT
TRBV7-2	.	TRBD1	TRBJ1-2	CASSPRTGSIQNGYTF	TGTGCCAGCAGCCCCCGGACAGGGAGCATTCAAAATGGCTACACCTTC
TRBV18	.	.	TRBJ2-1	CASSSRGFEQFF	TGTGCCAGCTCATCCAGGGGATTCGAGCAGTTCTTC
TRBV5-1	.	.	TRBJ2-1	CASSFQGYNNEQFF	TGCGCCAGCAGCTTCCAGGGGTATAATAATGAGCAGTTCTTC
TRBV6-5	.	.	TRBJ1-3	CASSFRHVSGNTIYF	TGTGCCAGCAGCTTCCGACATGTCTCTGGAAACACCATATATTTT
TRBV14	.	TRBD2	TRBJ2-5	CASSQGLAQETQYF	TGTGCCAGCAGCCAAGGACTAGCACAAGAGACCCAGTACTTC
TRBV27	.	TRBD1	TRBJ1-2	CASSPRDRGRYTF	TGTGCCAGCAGTCCCCGGGACAGGGGTCGCTACACCTTC